This T cell receptor beta chain was documented in a study of blood T cell repertoires in COVID-19. Across the whole study: Acute and convalescent COVID-19 samples came from the United States, Italy and Spain. T cells, B-cell-depleted T cells, or PBMCs supplied cDNA or gDNA.

Per the study methods: From reference gene primer amplification, estimates of nucleated cell counts were derived. Sequenced by immunoSEQ multiplex PCR; TCRdb stores in-frame clones only, minus some. Clone size and the V and J calls come from that table; the DNA yielded D and trimming. The sample includes roughly 55,000 clones, around 87% of them seen just once. V lost 2 bases to trimming and J lost 9 bases, with 18 bases between them. This CDR3 has 15 amino acids. From germline, CDR1 is SGHTS and CDR2 YDEGEE. Input material: peripheral blood. The clonotype comes from a man aged 50-59 years with active COVID-19. The gene calls are TRBV5-8 and TRBJ2-1; perhaps TRBD1 as D (6 bases). In DNA, the CDR3 is TGTGCCAGCAGCTTAACAGGGCATGGGGGCTCTGAGCAGTTCTTC. Its protein product is CASSLTGHGGSEQFF.